This passage covers 32 T cell receptor beta chains from one sample sequenced in a study of spatial heterogeneity in lung cancer. Indicated time point: blood at routine non-recurrence follow-up after resection. TCRdb re-called the 5' RACE reads through MiXCR, storing one row per CDR3 protein. The sample records 95,000 to 120,000 distinct CDR3 sequences, 10% to 13% being singletons. Sample: PBMCs, taken at follow-up. The receptors were sampled from a female donor with early-stage non-small cell lung cancer.

This clonotype was seen at least ten times. The chain joins TRBV4-1 to TRBJ2-3; unclear D gene. The CDR3 length is 17 residues. The V and J ends lost 3 bases and 4 bases respectively, with 20 bases between them. Germline V lookup: CDR1 MGHRA, CDR2 YSYEKL. CDR3 residues: CASSQGTLITAADTQYF. DNA for the CDR3: TGCGCCAGCAGCCAGGGTACCCTCATTACGGCGGCAGATACGCAGTATTTT.

The chain uses TRBV12-5 and TRBJ2-1, with TRBD2 matching 9 bases. The V and J ends lost 0 bases and 3 bases, in that order; junction bases with no gene match: 3. Germline V gene sequence: CDR1 LGHNT, CDR2 FRNRAP. This CDR3 spans 16 amino acids. The CDR3 is CASGLVLAGDYNEQFF. DNA for the CDR3: TGTGCTAGTGGTTTGGTTTTAGCGGGAGACTACAATGAGCAGTTCTTC. Together with reference TRBV12-5 and TRBJ2-1, the CDR3 gives the full variable domain: DARVTQTPRHKVTEMGQEVTMRCQPILGHNTVFWYRQTMMQGLELLAYFRNRAPLDDSGMPKDRFSAEMPDATLATLKIQPSEPRDSAVYFCASGLVLAGDYNEQFFGPGTRLTVL.

This clonotype was recorded a few times. V and J are TRBV6-2 or TRBV6-3 and TRBJ2-7, with a tentative D call TRBD1 (6 bases). The CDR3 is 13 residues long. CDR1 and CDR2 from the germline V gene are MNHEY and SVGEGT. V was pared by 11 bases and J by 2 bases, with 16 bases between. The CDR3 sequence is CAGSKTGTYEQYF. The CDR3 coding sequence is TGTGCCGGTTCAAAGACAGGAACCTACGAGCAGTACTTC.

A few counts support this clonotype. V and J are TRBV29-1 and TRBJ1-3, with D perhaps matching TRBD1 (5 bases). The CDR3 has 15 residues. CDR1 is SQVTM, CDR2 ANQGSEA, per germline. Trimming removed 4 bases at V and 0 bases at J, with 13 bases between. CDR3: CSVGQSLLSGNTIYF. The DNA for the CDR3 is TGCAGCGTTGGACAGTCCCTCCTCTCTGGAAACACCATATATTTT.

In this sample, this clonotype turned up a few times. The rearrangement joins TRBV2 to TRBJ1-1; D is undetermined. Germline values: CDR1 SNHLY, CDR2 FYNNEI. The CDR3 runs to 14 residues. The V end was cut by 6 bases, the J end by 1 base, with 12 bases between. The CDR3 nucleotides are TGTGCCAGCAGCCCACAACCCTCGAACACTGAAGCTTTCTTT. This sequence encodes CASSPQPSNTEAFF. The full variable domain, its missing parts supplied by reference TRBV2 and TRBJ1-1, is EPEVTQTPSHQVTQMGQEVILRCVPISNHLYFYWYRQILGQKVEFLVSFYNNEISEKSEIFDDQFSVERPDGSNFTLKIRSTKLEDSAMYFCASSPQPSNTEAFFGQGTRLTVV.

This clonotype was found many times. The rearrangement joins TRBV2 to TRBJ2-3; D not certain. Trimming left V 0 bases short and J 3 bases short, with 7 bases between. Germline values: CDR1 SNHLY, CDR2 FYNNEI. The CDR3 is 14 residues long. In DNA form, the CDR3 reads TGTGCCAGCAGTGAAGCGGGCAGGACAGATACGCAGTATTTT. This gives the protein CASSEAGRTDTQYF.

This chain links TRBV10-3 with TRBJ2-1; TRBD2 matches 8 bases. V gave up 10 bases and J gave up 9 bases; unmatched junction bases: 5. The CDR3 has 11 residues. From germline, CDR1 is ENHRY and CDR2 SYGVKD. In DNA form, the CDR3 reads TGTGCCACAAAGCGGGAGTCTGAGCAGTTCTTC. Encoded protein: CATKRESEQFF.

This clonotype was observed a handful of times. The chain couples TRBV11-2 to TRBJ2-1; 11 positions match TRBD2. There are 15 residues in the CDR3. With 0 bases clipped from V and 8 bases from J, the junction kept 3 bases outside the gene matches. Germline CDR1 SGHAT, CDR2 FQNNGV. CDR3 coding DNA: TGTGCCAGCAGCTTAGAAACTAGCGGGAGCTATGAGCAGTTCTTC. This sequence encodes CASSLETSGSYEQFF. Based on the CDR3 plus reference TRBV11-2 and TRBJ2-1, the full variable domain is EAGVAQSPRYKIIEKRQSVAFWCNPISGHATLYWYQQILGQGPKLLIQFQNNGVVDDSQLPKDRFSAERLKGVDSTLKIQPAKLEDSAVYLCASSLETSGSYEQFFGPGTRLTVL.

This clonotype was detected ten times or more. This chain joins TRBV11-2 and TRBJ2-5; D gene ambiguous. Per germline, CDR1 SGHAT and CDR2 FQNNGV. The V and J ends lost 1 base and 4 bases respectively, with 7 bases between them. CDR3 length equals 13 residues. The CDR3: CASSLVATETQYF. CDR3 bases: TGTGCCAGCAGCTTAGTGGCCACAGAGACCCAGTACTTC.

In regard to this clonotype: This may be a read error, as it is one base from a much larger clone. This rearrangement joins TRBV7-2 to TRBJ1-2; D ambiguous. Trimming cost V 2 bases and J 9 bases, with 10 bases left between them. The CDR3 is 12 residues long. Germline V gene lookup returns CDR1 SGHTA and CDR2 FQGNSA. The CDR3 loop reads CASSLYTISYTF. DNA of the CDR3: TGTGCCAGCAGCTTATACACCATCAGCTACACCTTC.

V is TRBV24-1 and J is TRBJ2-1; 10 bases map to TRBD1. CDR1 is KGHDR and CDR2 is SFDVKD in the germline V gene. With V trimmed by 0 bases and J by 7 bases, 5 bases remained unmatched. The CDR3 covers 16 residues. CDR3 in DNA: TGTGCCACCAGTGATTTGCGACAGGGGGCGCGAAATGAGCAGTTCTTC. This sequence encodes CATSDLRQGARNEQFF.

The table lists this clonotype with many counts. The rearrangement joins TRBV12-3 or TRBV12-4 to TRBJ1-1, with D unresolved. The V end was cut by 1 base, the J end by 9 bases, with 9 bases between. CDR3 length: 12 residues. Written as DNA, the CDR3 is TGTGCCAGCAGTTTAGGAGGTTACCAAGCTTTCTTT. Protein sequence: CASSLGGYQAFF.

This clonotype was counted only a few times. The chain has TRBV10-3 and TRBJ2-3; D is unresolved. V lost 2 bases to trimming and J lost 6 bases, with 6 bases between them. Germline-derived CDR1 and CDR2 are ENHRY and SYGVKD. This CDR3 has 12 residues. The CDR3 DNA reads TGTGCCATCAGTGAGCGGTGGGATACGCAGTATTTT. The encoded protein is CAISERWDTQYF.

There are many counts of this clonotype. The rearrangement uses TRBV30 and TRBJ2-1; TRBD2 might be the D (5 bases). The CDR3 length is 14 residues. With 4 bases removed from V and 4 bases from J, the gap between germline ends came to 14 bases. CDR1 is GTSNPN, CDR2 SVGIG, per germline (reference sequence). CDR3 sequence (DNA): TGTGCCTGGAACTTGGCGGGTGCTTACAATGAGCAGTTCTTC. Translation: CAWNLAGAYNEQFF.

This clonotype was observed at least ten times. The chain carries TRBV10-1 and TRBJ2-5, with a tentative D call TRBD2 (5 bases). The ends were cut back, 0 bases at V and 5 bases at J, with 13 bases in the middle. CDR1 is WNHNN and CDR2 is SYGVQD in the germline V gene (reference sequence). CDR3 length: 15 amino acids. This CDR3 is CASSESEEPPETQYF. DNA for the CDR3: TGCGCCAGCAGTGAGTCGGAGGAGCCCCCGGAGACCCAGTACTTC.

In its sample, this clonotype was seen a few times. The V gene is TRBV6-1, the J gene TRBJ1-4; D might be TRBD1 (6 bases). Germline V CDR1 and CDR2: MNHNS, SASEGT. Deletions cut 3 bases from V and 8 bases from J, with 16 bases between. CDR3 length: 15 amino acids. The CDR3 sequence: CASSEDSLRREKLFF. CDR3 in DNA: TGTGCCAGCAGTGAGGACAGTTTAAGACGGGAAAAACTGTTTTTT.

This clonotype was recorded many times. The chain uses TRBV6-1 and TRBJ1-1; 8 bases match TRBD1. V lost 1 base and J lost 4; bases outside the gene matches: 5. CDR1 MNHNS and CDR2 SASEGT come from the germline V gene. There are 15 residues in the CDR3. The CDR3 is CASSEDPGGRTEAFF. The CDR3 nucleotides are TGTGCCAGCAGTGAAGACCCAGGGGGCCGCACTGAAGCTTTCTTT.

The chain has TRBV14 and TRBJ2-3, with D possibly matching TRBD2 (6 bases). In germline, CDR1 is SGHDN, CDR2 FVKESK. Trimming cost V 1 base and J 3 bases, with 11 bases left between them. The CDR3 spans 15 residues. In DNA, the CDR3 is TGTGCCAGCAGCCAAGTCTGGCGGGGAACAGATACGCAGTATTTT. Translated, it gives CASSQVWRGTDTQYF.

This clonotype was seen only a few times. The V and J genes are TRBV6-5 and TRBJ1-6; 8 positions agree with TRBD1. The trim removed 2 bases at V and 9 bases at J, leaving 6 bases unmatched. CDR1 MNHEY and CDR2 SVGAGI come from the germline V gene. The CDR3 is 15 residues long. The CDR3 loop is CASSYGRTGTSPLHF. In DNA, the CDR3 is TGTGCCAGCAGTTACGGACGGACAGGGACTTCACCCCTCCACTTT.

The chain is built from TRBV7-9 and TRBJ1-2; possibly TRBD1 for D (6 bases). This CDR3 has 12 amino acids. Germline CDR1 reads SEHNR; CDR2 reads FQNEAQ (reference sequence). V was shortened by 7 bases and J by 8 bases, with 14 bases between the two germline ends. The CDR3 loop is CASTTDRPGYTF. In DNA form, the CDR3 reads TGTGCCAGCACCACCGACAGGCCAGGCTACACCTTC.

CDR3 region: CASSVEQGNTGELFF. The CDR3 coding sequence is TGTGCCAGCAGTGTGGAACAGGGGAACACCGGGGAGCTGTTTTTT. This chain connects TRBV2 to TRBJ2-2, with a tentative D call TRBD1 (6 bases). The CDR3 spans 15 residues. Germline CDR1 is SNHLY and CDR2 is FYNNEI. Trimming shortened V by 4 bases and J by 1 base, and 10 bases separated the two germline ends.

This clonotype has only a few counts. One end of the junction is discordant with germline, which a read error may explain. The V gene is TRBV7-6, the J gene TRBJ2-1; TRBD2 aligns across 10 bases. The CDR3 loop spans 14 amino acids. The germline CDR1 and CDR2 sequences are SGHVS and FNYEAQ. The CDR3 loop reads CASSLGGPLAGPRF. CDR3 DNA sequence: TGTGCCAGCAGCTTAGGCGGCCCACTAGCGGGACCCCGATTC.

This clonotype was observed a handful of times. The J gene is TRBJ2-7, the V gene TRBV10-3; 11 nucleotides match TRBD1. The CDR3 is 17 residues long. CDR1 ENHRY and CDR2 SYGVKD come from the germline V gene. Trimming took 5 bases from V and 1 from J; bases not matched to a gene: 10. The CDR3 nucleotides are TGTGCCATCAGTAGTCCCTTTGGACAGGGGGCATCCTACGAGCAGTACTTC. This sequence encodes CAISSPFGQGASYEQYF.

The table lists this clonotype with a few counts. V usage is TRBV9 and J usage is TRBJ2-5, with 10 bases that match TRBD2. The CDR3 is 15 residues long. Trimming removed 0 bases from V and 4 bases from J; junction bases left unmatched: 3. From germline, CDR1 is SGDLS and CDR2 YYNGEE. As DNA, the CDR3 is TGTGCCAGCAGCGTAGGAGCGGGAGGGCCAGAGACCCAGTACTTC. Residues: CASSVGAGGPETQYF.

This clonotype occurred many times. The rearrangement uses TRBV2 and TRBJ1-2; no clear D. The CDR3 consists of 13 residues. Germline V gene lookup returns CDR1 SNHLY and CDR2 FYNNEI. The germline V and J ends were trimmed by 6 bases and 4 bases, with 12 bases remaining between them. Written as DNA, the CDR3 is TGTGCCAGCAGCACCACAGACCGCTATGGCTACACCTTC. It codes for CASSTTDRYGYTF.

The rearrangement uses TRBV12-3 or TRBV12-4 and TRBJ2-5; 10 bases agree with TRBD2. The length of the CDR3 is 17 residues. V shed 2 bases and J 0 bases; nucleotides not matched to a gene: 6. CDR3 sequence: CASSLPLAGAYQETQYF. CDR3 nucleotides: TGTGCCAGCAGTTTACCCCTAGCGGGAGCCTACCAAGAGACCCAGTACTTC.

This clonotype appeared many times. This chain connects TRBV4-1 to TRBJ1-2, with D possibly TRBD1 on 5 matching bases. V was cut by 0 bases and J by 7 bases, with 9 bases left in between. The CDR3 length is 13 residues. Germline assignment: CDR1 MGHRA and CDR2 YSYEKL. CDR3 sequence: CASSQEGAGGYTF. The CDR3 DNA reads as TGCGCCAGCAGCCAAGAAGGGGCAGGTGGCTACACCTTC.

The J gene is TRBJ1-6, the V gene TRBV7-2; possibly TRBD1 for D (5 bases). There are 14 residues in the CDR3. V lost 5 bases, J lost 5 bases, and 10 bases lay in between. Germline loops: CDR1 SGHTA, CDR2 FQGNSA. CDR3 in amino acids: CASSPDSNNSPLHF. For the CDR3, the DNA is TGTGCCAGCAGCCCCGACAGCAATAATTCACCCCTCCACTTT.

V usage is TRBV12-3 or TRBV12-4 and J usage is TRBJ2-5; TRBD1 matches 9 bases. The CDR3 runs to 15 residues. J gave up 4 bases and V 3 bases, and 6 bases lay outside the gene matches. CDR3 sequence: CASSFTGTGLETQYF. CDR3 nucleotides: TGTGCCAGCAGTTTTACCGGGACAGGGCTAGAGACCCAGTACTTC.

This clonotype was picked up many times. The rearrangement uses TRBV6-2 or TRBV6-3 and TRBJ2-1; 7 positions match TRBD2. The germline V gene encodes CDR1 MNHEY and CDR2 SVGEGT. The CDR3 is 11 amino acids. Germline trimming cut 2 bases from V and 13 bases from J; bases unmatched to any gene: 2. The CDR3 sequence is CASSYLTSQFF. CDR3 nucleotides: TGTGCCAGCAGTTACCTGACTAGCCAGTTCTTC.

This chain connects TRBV11-2 to TRBJ2-2; 9 bases are a match to TRBD2. Per germline, CDR1 SGHAT and CDR2 FQNNGV. V trimming: 4 bases; J trimming: 4 bases; junction bases outside the gene matches: 4. The CDR3 runs to 15 residues. CDR3 bases: TGTGCCAGCAGCTCGCTAGCGGGACCCACCGGGGAGCTGTTTTTT. This sequence encodes CASSSLAGPTGELFF. The entire variable domain, with the rest obtained from reference TRBV11-2 and TRBJ2-2, is as follows: EAGVAQSPRYKIIEKRQSVAFWCNPISGHATLYWYQQILGQGPKLLIQFQNNGVVDDSQLPKDRFSAERLKGVDSTLKIQPAKLEDSAVYLCASSSLAGPTGELFFGEGSRLTVL.

This clonotype came up many times. The chain is built from TRBV27 and TRBJ2-3; perhaps D is TRBD1 or TRBD2 (5 bases each). Trimming removed 4 bases from V and 1 base from J, with 12 bases in between. The CDR3 has 15 amino acids. Per the germline V gene, CDR1 is MNHEY and CDR2 is SMNVEV (reference sequence). CDR3 nucleotides: TGTGCCAGCAGTTATGGGGGTTTACGCACAGATACGCAGTATTTT. Protein product: CASSYGGLRTDTQYF.